A single TCR beta chain is shown here with its context. This sample is part of a study of blood T cell repertoires in COVID-19. For the study at large: T cells, B-cell-depleted T cells, or PBMCs supplied cDNA or gDNA.

Sequencing was performed with immunoSEQ multiplex PCR; in TCRdb, only in-frame clones are kept and a portion is missing. Of roughly 300,000 clones in the sample, about 84% were seen once. Sequencing was done on a sample of peripheral blood. The clonotype originates from a woman aged 50 to 60 with acute or convalescent COVID-19.

CDR3 nucleotide sequence: TGTGCCAGCAGCATGGGACTACTCAATGAGCAGTTCTTC. Translating it yields CASSMGLLNEQFF. V gene TRBV7-2 combines with J gene TRBJ2-1; 7 nucleotides agree with TRBD2. Trimming took 5 bases from V and 6 from J; bases not matched to a gene: 4. CDR1 SGHTA and CDR2 FQGNSA come from the germline V gene. This CDR3 region has 13 residues.